The rows below give T cell receptor beta chains drawn from one sample of a study of cytomegalovirus exposure and HLA in healthy donors. Only in-frame clones appear in the TCRdb table, and some are missing; sequencing was by immunoSEQ multiplex PCR. This table holds about 110,000 clones, roughly two thirds found once. The sample comprised PBMCs. These receptors originate from a man aged 35 to 55 in good health and CMV-seronegative. CDR3s include the opening cysteine and the closing phenylalanine or tryptophan. Each record gives: V gene, clone size, J gene, D gene, CDR3 protein, CDR3 DNA. The D gene is left open where the match is weak. Clone size is stated in some rows and not others, as once, few, many or a class when expanded.

TRBV10-3	.	TRBJ1-1	.	CAISEGGEAFF	TGTGCCATCAGTGAAGGGGGTGAAGCTTTCTTT
TRBV7-6	.	TRBJ2-5	.	CASSLDLNQETQYF	TGTGCCAGCAGCTTAGACTTGAACCAAGAGACCCAGTACTTC
TRBV19	.	TRBJ2-5	TRBD1	CASSISRQGQETQYF	TGTGCCAGTAGTATCTCTCGACAGGGACAAGAGACCCAGTACTTC
TRBV19	.	TRBJ1-2	.	CASSISARSNYGYTF	TGTGCCAGTAGTATTTCGGCCCGGAGTAACTATGGCTACACCTTC
TRBV5-4	.	TRBJ2-1	TRBD2	CASSFGPSGGSEQFF	TGTGCCAGCAGCTTCGGCCCTAGCGGGGGGAGTGAGCAGTTCTTC
TRBV7-9	few	TRBJ1-6	TRBD1	CASADRVNSPLHF	TGTGCCAGCGCGGACAGGGTTAATTCACCCCTCCACTTT
TRBV5-4	.	TRBJ1-3	TRBD1	CASSLAPGQISGNTIYF	TGTGCCAGCAGCTTGGCGCCGGGACAGATTTCTGGAAACACCATATATTTT
TRBV4-1	few	TRBJ2-5	.	CASSQAKGWTGETQYF	TGCGCCAGCAGCCAAGCAAAAGGATGGACTGGAGAGACCCAGTACTTC
TRBV19	.	TRBJ1-2	TRBD1	CASLDRESYGYTF	TGTGCCAGCCTCGACAGGGAATCCTATGGCTACACCTTC
TRBV7-3	.	TRBJ2-7	.	CASSLTPTGREQYF	TGTGCCAGCAGCTTAACCCCGACAGGGAGGGAGCAGTACTTC
TRBV19	.	TRBJ1-2	.	CASSHIDRYSYGYTF	TGTGCCAGTAGTCATATTGACAGGTACTCCTATGGCTACACCTTC
TRBV7-9	.	TRBJ1-4	.	CASRFRVTGGNEKLFF	TGTGCCAGCAGGTTCAGAGTCACGGGCGGGAATGAAAAACTGTTTTTT
TRBV4-3	.	TRBJ2-1	.	CASSPGGRNEQFF	TGCGCCAGCAGCCCCGGGGGGCGGAATGAGCAGTTCTTC
TRBV19	.	TRBJ1-5	.	CASTPSRGLGNQPQHF	TGTGCCAGTACTCCCTCTCGGGGATTGGGCAATCAGCCCCAGCATTTT
TRBV5-1	.	TRBJ1-1	.	CASSQDTEAFF	TGCGCCAGCAGCCAGGACACTGAAGCTTTCTTT
TRBV7-9	.	TRBJ1-2	.	CASSLALSDKNYGYTF	TGTGCCAGCAGCTTAGCGCTCTCAGACAAGAACTATGGCTACACCTTC
TRBV5-1	.	TRBJ2-7	TRBD1	CASSSSSGQGQEQYF	TGCGCCAGCAGCTCTTCGTCGGGACAGGGGCAGGAGCAGTACTTC
TRBV5-8	.	TRBJ1-2	.	CASSLAIGAGAYGYTF	TGTGCCAGCAGCTTGGCCATTGGCGCAGGGGCGTATGGCTACACCTTC
TRBV23-1	.	TRBJ2-7	TRBD1	CASSLLGQGYEQYF	TGCGCCAGCAGTCTACTGGGACAGGGCTACGAGCAGTACTTC
TRBV28	.	TRBJ2-2	TRBD1	CASIDSGQANTGELFF	TGTGCCAGCATCGATTCGGGACAGGCGAACACCGGGGAGCTGTTTTTT
TRBV9	once	TRBJ2-3	TRBD1	CASSETGTGYSTDTQYF	TGTGCCAGCAGCGAGACCGGGACAGGTTATAGCACAGATACGCAGTATTTT
TRBV7-9	.	TRBJ2-2	.	CASSSLQMTQGTTGELFF	TGTGCCAGCAGCTCTCTCCAAATGACTCAGGGGACCACCGGGGAGCTGTTTTTT
TRBV23-1	.	TRBJ1-1	.	CASSQCTGGEAFF	TGCGCCAGCAGTCAATGTACGGGAGGCGAAGCTTTCTTT
TRBV5-1	.	TRBJ1-1	TRBD1	CASRSGQGTEAFF	TGCGCCAGCAGATCGGGACAGGGCACTGAAGCTTTCTTT
TRBV9	once	TRBJ2-3	TRBD2	CASSASGGEGAQYF	TGTGCCAGCAGCGCTAGCGGGGGGGAAGGGGCGCAGTATTTT
TRBV7-3	.	TRBJ2-3	TRBD1	CASSTGGALTDTQYF	TGTGCCAGCAGCACAGGGGGTGCCCTTACAGATACGCAGTATTTT
TRBV5-4	.	TRBJ2-7	TRBD2	CASSSLAGGREQYF	TGTGCCAGCAGCTCGCTAGCGGGGGGGCGTGAGCAGTACTTC
TRBV29-1	.	TRBJ2-2	TRBD1	CSAAEQGANTGELFF	TGCAGCGCCGCCGAACAGGGGGCGAACACCGGGGAGCTGTTTTTT
TRBV7-2	.	TRBJ2-7	.	CASSPNAGPYEQYF	TGTGCCAGCAGCCCGAACGCGGGGCCCTACGAGCAGTACTTC
TRBV7-9	once	TRBJ2-7	TRBD1	CASSPYSGGRYYEQYF	TGTGCCAGCAGCCCCTACTCAGGGGGCCGTTACTACGAGCAGTACTTC
TRBV7-2	few	TRBJ2-5	TRBD2	CASSLATAPGLAGYRLETQYF	TGTGCCAGCAGCTTAGCGACAGCGCCGGGACTAGCGGGCTATAGGCTAGAGACCCAGTACTTC
TRBV28	.	TRBJ1-4	.	CASSSREKLFF	TGTGCCAGCAGTTCTAGGGAAAAACTGTTTTTT
TRBV27	.	TRBJ2-5	TRBD1	CASSPRTGGYRETQYF	TGTGCCAGCAGCCCTCGGACAGGGGGATACCGTGAGACCCAGTACTTC
TRBV7-9	.	TRBJ2-1	.	CASSLGAGLYNEQFF	TGTGCCAGCAGCTTAGGGGCGGGGCTCTACAATGAGCAGTTCTTC
TRBV5-5	once	TRBJ2-7	.	CASSLGLGPYEQYF	TGTGCCAGCAGCTTGGGTTTGGGCCCTTACGAGCAGTACTTC
TRBV7-8	.	TRBJ2-7	.	CASSLDVAYEQYF	TGTGCCAGCAGCTTAGACGTAGCCTACGAGCAGTACTTC
TRBV29-1	.	TRBJ2-1	.	CSVESERVRWRQFF	TGCAGCGTTGAAAGCGAACGGGTCCGCTGGAGGCAGTTCTTC
TRBV2	.	TRBJ1-1	.	CASSDQGAVTEAFF	TGTGCCAGCAGTGACCAGGGCGCCGTGACTGAAGCTTTCTTT
TRBV2	.	TRBJ1-5	.	CASRQEALGNQPQHF	TGTGCCAGCCGCCAGGAGGCTCTGGGCAATCAGCCCCAGCATTTT
TRBV4-2	.	TRBJ1-1	.	CASQSHQARNTEAFF	TGTGCCAGCCAAAGCCACCAGGCAAGGAACACTGAAGCTTTCTTT
TRBV19	few	TRBJ2-6	.	CASSASSGANVLTF	TGTGCCAGTAGTGCTAGCTCTGGGGCCAACGTCCTGACTTTC
TRBV30	once	TRBJ1-5	.	CAWSGDKHQPQHF	TGTGCCTGGAGTGGGGACAAACATCAGCCCCAGCATTTT
TRBV7-3	.	TRBJ2-5	TRBD2	CASSLAGGSSETQYF	TGTGCCAGCAGCTTAGCGGGGGGCTCTTCCGAGACCCAGTACTTC
TRBV4-1	.	TRBJ1-4	.	CASSQGGGREKLFF	TGCGCCAGCAGCCAAGGAGGGGGAAGGGAAAAACTGTTTTTT
TRBV28	.	TRBJ1-5	TRBD1	CASRGTGGNQPQHF	TGTGCCAGCCGCGGGACAGGGGGAAATCAGCCCCAGCATTTT
TRBV5-6	few	TRBJ1-2	TRBD1	CASSTRAGGAYGYTF	TGTGCCAGCAGTACCCGGGCAGGGGGCGCATATGGCTACACCTTC
TRBV5-1	.	TRBJ2-7	TRBD2	CASSPRGGGWGPTYEQYF	TGCGCCAGCAGCCCCCGTGGGGGGGGTTGGGGCCCGACCTACGAGCAGTACTTC
TRBV7-9	.	TRBJ2-7	TRBD1	CASSFSTGAHYEQYF	TGTGCCAGCAGCTTCTCAACAGGGGCCCACTACGAGCAGTACTTC
TRBV5-5	.	TRBJ1-6	.	CASSRAQGRNSNSPLHF	TGTGCCAGCAGCAGAGCACAGGGCAGAAACTCAAATTCACCCCTCCACTTT
TRBV5-6	.	TRBJ2-7	TRBD2	CASRSKRGGVYEQYF	TGTGCCAGCAGGTCTAAGCGGGGGGGCGTGTACGAGCAGTACTTC
TRBV4-1	.	TRBJ1-1	.	CASSQDAGANTEAFF	TGCGCCAGCAGCCAAGATGCAGGGGCGAACACTGAAGCTTTCTTT
TRBV19	.	TRBJ1-5	.	CASSIGGLSNQPQHF	TGTGCCAGTAGTATAGGGGGGCTAAGCAATCAGCCCCAGCATTTT
TRBV6-6	.	TRBJ2-1	TRBD2	CASRASRTSGDNEQFF	TGTGCCAGCAGAGCGAGCCGGACTAGCGGGGACAATGAGCAGTTCTTC
TRBV7-2	.	TRBJ2-7	TRBD2	CASSLRTSSYEQYF	TGTGCCAGCAGCTTAAGGACTAGCTCCTACGAGCAGTACTTC